Sequencing of this TCR beta chain was carried out in a study of OX40 agonist ivuxolimab in advanced cancers. Generated by immunoSEQ multiplex PCR, the TCRdb table keeps only in-frame clones and is missing some. The sample has over 85,000 clones; approximately 90% are singletons. Blood sampling was done at baseline, cycle 4 day 1, and cycle 7 day 1. The germline gives CDR1 LNHDA, CDR2 SQIVND (reference sequence). V was shortened by 1 base and J by 6 bases, with 9 bases between the two germline ends. This CDR3 has 13 amino acids. The sequence derives from an adult with an advanced solid tumor such as melanoma, head and neck, liver or kidney cancer. V is TRBV19 and J is TRBJ1-1; tentative D call: TRBD1 (5 bases). Sequences were derived from CD4+ or CD8+ T cells sorted from blood, sampled in a trial of the OX40 agonist ivuxolimab. CDR3 protein: CASSIVGVPEAFF. The CDR3 nucleotides are TGTGCCAGTAGTATAGTAGGGGTCCCTGAAGCTTTCTTT. The whole variable domain, remainder taken from reference TRBV19 and TRBJ1-1, is DGGITQSPKYLFRKEGQNVTLSCEQNLNHDAMYWYRQDPGQGLRLIYYSQIVNDFQKGDIAEGYSVSREKKESFPLTVTSAQKNPTAFYLCASSIVGVPEAFFGQGTRLTVV.